The sequence of this T cell receptor (beta chain) was determined in a study of blood T cell repertoires in COVID-19. The assay was immunoSEQ multiplex PCR, and TCRdb's table has in-frame clones only and misses some. The sample has about 220,000 clones; approximately 80% are singletons. On this clone itself: The sample has other DNA sequences that encode this CDR3 too.

The CDR3 extends over 12 amino acids. Germline CDR1 is MNHEY and CDR2 is SVGAGI. V was shortened by 4 bases and J by 8 bases, with 11 bases between the two germline ends. Source material: PBMCs or T cells enriched from blood (not recorded which). The TCR sequence derives from a woman aged 55-75 years who had recovered from COVID-19. The rearrangement joins TRBV6-5 to TRBJ1-2; the D gene is possibly TRBD1 (5 bases). The CDR3 bases are TGTGCCAGCAGTTCCCCGGGGGGGGGCTACACCTTC. Protein sequence: CASSSPGGGYTF.